There are a few counts of the clone carrying this TCR beta chain. Since all of the isolated RNA was reverse transcribed, expressed TCRB transcripts were what got sequenced. Some clones are missing from TCRdb's copy, which holds only in-frame ones; the method was immunoSEQ multiplex PCR. The sample lists about half a million clones; 9.5% to 12% were seen once. Trimming cost V 4 bases and J 1 base, with 16 bases left between them. The CDR3 extends over 16 amino acids. The germline V gene encodes CDR1 SGHRS and CDR2 YFSETQ. The data were obtained in a study of beta chain features in type 1 diabetes. Sequenced input: naive CD4+ T cells from blood. V is TRBV5-1 and J is TRBJ2-3, with D possibly being TRBD1 (6 bases). The sequence was obtained from a woman between 18 and 29 years old in good health. The CDR3 nucleotides read TGCGCCAGCAGCCTGAGGACAGCCCCTGGCACAGATACGCAGTATTTT. This translates into CASSLRTAPGTDTQYF.